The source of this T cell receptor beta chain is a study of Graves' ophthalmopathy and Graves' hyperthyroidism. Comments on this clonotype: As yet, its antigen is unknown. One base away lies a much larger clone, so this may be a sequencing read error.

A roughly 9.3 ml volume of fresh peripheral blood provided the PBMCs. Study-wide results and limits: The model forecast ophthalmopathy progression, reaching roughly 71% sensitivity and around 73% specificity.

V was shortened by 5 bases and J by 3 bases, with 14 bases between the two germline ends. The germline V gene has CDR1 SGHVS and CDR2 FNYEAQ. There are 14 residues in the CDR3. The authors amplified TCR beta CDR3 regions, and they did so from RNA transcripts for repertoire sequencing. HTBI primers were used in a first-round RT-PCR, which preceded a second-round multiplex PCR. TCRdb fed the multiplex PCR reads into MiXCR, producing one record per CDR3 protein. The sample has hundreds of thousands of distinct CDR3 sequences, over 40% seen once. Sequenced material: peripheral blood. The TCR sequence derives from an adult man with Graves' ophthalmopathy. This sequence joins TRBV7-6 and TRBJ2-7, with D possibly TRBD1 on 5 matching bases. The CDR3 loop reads CASSLQGVGYEQYF. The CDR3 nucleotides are TGTGCCAGCAGCCTTCAGGGCGTGGGCTACGAGCAGTACTTC.